The source of this T cell receptor beta chain is a study of T cell changes during pregnancy in multiple sclerosis. CDR3 size: 15 residues. The germline V gene has CDR1 WSHSY and CDR2 SAAADI. Trimming left V 2 bases short and J 3 bases short, with 13 bases between. The protocol was immunoSEQ multiplex PCR, while the TCRdb copy is restricted to in-frame clones and leaves out a portion. The data contain fewer than 50,000 clones, roughly 91% of them singletons. Sample: CD4+ T cells from peripheral blood mononuclear cells, taken in the first trimester of pregnancy. The chain is built from TRBV10-2 and TRBJ1-2; D perhaps matches TRBD1 (5 bases). The origin of this receptor is a female donor with multiple sclerosis, enrolled in a pregnancy study. Written as DNA, the CDR3 is TGCGCCAGCAGTGAGCGGCGGGCGGGGGACTATGGCTACACCTTC. Protein sequence: CASSERRAGDYGYTF.